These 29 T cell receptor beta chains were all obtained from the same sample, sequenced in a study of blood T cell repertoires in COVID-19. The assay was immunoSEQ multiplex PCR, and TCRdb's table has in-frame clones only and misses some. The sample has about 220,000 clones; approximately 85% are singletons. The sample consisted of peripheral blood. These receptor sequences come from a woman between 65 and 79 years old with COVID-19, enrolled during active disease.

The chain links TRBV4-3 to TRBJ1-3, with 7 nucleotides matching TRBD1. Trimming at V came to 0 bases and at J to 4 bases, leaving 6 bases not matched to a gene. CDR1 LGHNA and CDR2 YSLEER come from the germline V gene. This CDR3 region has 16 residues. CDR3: CASSQDRGTDGNTIYF. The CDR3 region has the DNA TGCGCCAGCAGCCAAGACCGAGGGACAGACGGAAACACCATATATTTT.

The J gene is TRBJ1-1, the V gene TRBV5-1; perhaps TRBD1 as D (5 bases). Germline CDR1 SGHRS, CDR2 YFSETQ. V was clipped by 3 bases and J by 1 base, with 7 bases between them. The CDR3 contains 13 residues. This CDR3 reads CASSSGQNTEAFF. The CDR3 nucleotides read TGCGCCAGCAGCTCCGGACAGAACACTGAAGCTTTCTTT.

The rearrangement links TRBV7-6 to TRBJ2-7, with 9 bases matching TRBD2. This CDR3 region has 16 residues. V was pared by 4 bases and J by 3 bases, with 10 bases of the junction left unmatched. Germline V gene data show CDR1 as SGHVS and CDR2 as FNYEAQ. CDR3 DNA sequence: TGTGCCAGCAGCTCTGTAGCGGGGGAAGGTAACTACGAGCAGTACTTC. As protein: CASSSVAGEGNYEQYF.

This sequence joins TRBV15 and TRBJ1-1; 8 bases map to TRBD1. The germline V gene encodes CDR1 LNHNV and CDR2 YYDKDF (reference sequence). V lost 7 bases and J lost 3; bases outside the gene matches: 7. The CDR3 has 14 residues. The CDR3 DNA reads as TGTGCCACCACCTCACAGGGGGTGTACACTGAAGCTTTCTTT. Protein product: CATTSQGVYTEAFF.

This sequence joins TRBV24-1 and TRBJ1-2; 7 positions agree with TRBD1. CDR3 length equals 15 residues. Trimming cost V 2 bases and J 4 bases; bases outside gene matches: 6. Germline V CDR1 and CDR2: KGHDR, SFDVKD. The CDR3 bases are TGTGCCACCAGTGATTCCACGGGACAGATCTATGGCTACACCTTC. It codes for CATSDSTGQIYGYTF.

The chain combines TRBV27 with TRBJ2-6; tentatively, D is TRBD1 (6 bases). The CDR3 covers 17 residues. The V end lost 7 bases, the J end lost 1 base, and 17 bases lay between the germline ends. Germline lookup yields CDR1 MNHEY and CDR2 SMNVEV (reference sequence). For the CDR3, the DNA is TGTGCCAGCACCCGAACAGGGAGTAAATCTGGGGCCAACGTCCTGACTTTC. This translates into CASTRTGSKSGANVLTF. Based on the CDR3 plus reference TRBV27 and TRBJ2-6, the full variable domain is EAQVTQNPRYLITVTGKKLTVTCSQNMNHEYMSWYRQDPGLGLRQIYYSMNVEVTDKGDVPEGYKVSRKEKRNFPLILESPSPNQTSLYFCASTRTGSKSGANVLTFGAGSRLTVL.

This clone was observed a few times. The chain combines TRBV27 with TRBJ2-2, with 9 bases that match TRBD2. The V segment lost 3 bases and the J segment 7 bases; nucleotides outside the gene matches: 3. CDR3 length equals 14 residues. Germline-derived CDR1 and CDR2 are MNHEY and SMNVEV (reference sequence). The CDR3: CASSFGLALGELFF. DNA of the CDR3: TGTGCCAGCAGTTTCGGACTAGCGCTCGGGGAGCTGTTTTTT.

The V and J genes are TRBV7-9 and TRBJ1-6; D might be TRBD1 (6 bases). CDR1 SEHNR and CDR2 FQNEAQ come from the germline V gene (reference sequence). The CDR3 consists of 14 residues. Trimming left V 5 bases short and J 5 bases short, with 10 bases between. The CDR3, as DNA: TGTGCCAGCAGCCTGGACAGTGATAATTCACCCCTCCACTTT. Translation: CASSLDSDNSPLHF.

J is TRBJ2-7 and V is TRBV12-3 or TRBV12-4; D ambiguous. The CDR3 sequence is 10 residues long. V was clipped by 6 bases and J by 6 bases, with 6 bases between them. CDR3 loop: CASRSGEQYF. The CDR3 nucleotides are TGTGCCAGCAGATCAGGCGAGCAGTACTTC.

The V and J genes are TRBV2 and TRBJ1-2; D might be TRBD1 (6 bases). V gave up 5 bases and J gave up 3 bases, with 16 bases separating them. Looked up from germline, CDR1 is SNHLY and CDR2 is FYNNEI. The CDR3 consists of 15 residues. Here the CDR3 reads CASSFDTGRDYGYTF. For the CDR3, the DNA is TGTGCCAGCAGTTTCGACACAGGGAGGGACTATGGCTACACCTTC.

The CDR3 loop reads CASSKREAYNEQFF. For the CDR3, the DNA is TGTGCCAGTAGTAAGCGGGAGGCCTACAATGAGCAGTTCTTC. The chain has TRBV19 and TRBJ2-1, with 9 bases matching TRBD2. Germline V gene lookup returns CDR1 LNHDA and CDR2 SQIVND (reference sequence). This CDR3 has 14 residues. V shed 4 bases, J shed 2 bases, and the junction held 0 bases outside the gene matches.

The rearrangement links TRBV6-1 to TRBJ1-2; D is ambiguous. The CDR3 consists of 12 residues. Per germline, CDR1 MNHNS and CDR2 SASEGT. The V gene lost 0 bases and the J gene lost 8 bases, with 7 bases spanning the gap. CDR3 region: CASSEAEGGYTF. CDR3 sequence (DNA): TGTGCCAGCAGTGAAGCGGAGGGAGGCTACACCTTC.

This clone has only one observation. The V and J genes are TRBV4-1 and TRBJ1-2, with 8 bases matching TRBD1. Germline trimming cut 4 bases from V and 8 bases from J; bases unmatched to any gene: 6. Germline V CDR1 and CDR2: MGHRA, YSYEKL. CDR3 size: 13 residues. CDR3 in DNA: TGCGCCAGCAGCCCTGGACAGGGATCAGGCTACACCTTC. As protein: CASSPGQGSGYTF.

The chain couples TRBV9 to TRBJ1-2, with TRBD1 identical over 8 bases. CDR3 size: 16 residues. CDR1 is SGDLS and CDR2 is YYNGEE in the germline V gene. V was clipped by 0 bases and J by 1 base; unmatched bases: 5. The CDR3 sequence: CASSVGTGPDNYGYTF. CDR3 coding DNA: TGTGCCAGCAGCGTAGGGACAGGGCCCGATAACTATGGCTACACCTTC.

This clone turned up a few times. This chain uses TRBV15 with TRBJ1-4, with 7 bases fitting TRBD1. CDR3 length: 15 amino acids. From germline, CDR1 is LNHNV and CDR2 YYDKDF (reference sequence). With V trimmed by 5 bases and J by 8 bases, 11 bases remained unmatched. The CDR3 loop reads CATSVPGTAVEKLFF. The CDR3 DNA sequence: TGTGCCACCAGCGTACCCGGGACAGCGGTGGAAAAACTGTTTTTT.

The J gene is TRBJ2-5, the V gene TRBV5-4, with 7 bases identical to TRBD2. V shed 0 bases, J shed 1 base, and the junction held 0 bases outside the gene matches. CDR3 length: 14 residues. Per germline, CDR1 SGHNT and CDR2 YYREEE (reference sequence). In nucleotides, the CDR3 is TGTGCCAGCAGCTTGGCGGGGGGCCAAGAGACCCAGTACTTC. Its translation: CASSLAGGQETQYF.

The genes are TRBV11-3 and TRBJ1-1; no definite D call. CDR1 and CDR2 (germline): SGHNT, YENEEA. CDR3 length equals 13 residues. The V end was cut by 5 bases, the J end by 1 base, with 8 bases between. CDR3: CASSTQENTEAFF. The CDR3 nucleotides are TGTGCCAGCAGCACCCAGGAGAACACTGAAGCTTTCTTT.

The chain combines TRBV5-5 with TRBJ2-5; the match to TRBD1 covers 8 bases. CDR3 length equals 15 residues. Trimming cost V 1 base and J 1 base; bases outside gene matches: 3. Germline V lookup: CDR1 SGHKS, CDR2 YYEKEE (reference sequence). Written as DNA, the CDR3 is TGTGCCAGCAGCTTGAGACAGGGGTTCCAAGAGACCCAGTACTTC. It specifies CASSLRQGFQETQYF.

CDR3 nucleotide sequence: TGTGCCAGCAGCTTAGCCTCCTCCTACGAGCAGTACTTC. Translating it yields CASSLASSYEQYF. The chain has TRBV7-2 and TRBJ2-7; D is unresolved. This CDR3 contains 13 residues. The V gene's germline CDR1 is SGHTA and CDR2 FQGNSA. Trimming shortened V by 0 bases and J by 0 bases, and 3 bases separated the two germline ends.

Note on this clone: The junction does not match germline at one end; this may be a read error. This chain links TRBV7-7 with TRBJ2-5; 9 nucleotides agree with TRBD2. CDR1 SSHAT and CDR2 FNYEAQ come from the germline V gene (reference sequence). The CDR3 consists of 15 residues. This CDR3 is CASSAREGRQETQYF. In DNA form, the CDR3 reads TGTGCTAGCAGCGCGCGGGAGGGACGTCAAGAGACCCAGTACTTC.

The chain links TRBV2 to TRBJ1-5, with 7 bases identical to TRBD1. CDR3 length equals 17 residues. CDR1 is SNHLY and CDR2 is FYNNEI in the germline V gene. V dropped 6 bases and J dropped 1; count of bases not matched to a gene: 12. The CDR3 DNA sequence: TGTGCCAGCAGGCCAAGAACGGGGGACAGCAGCAATCAGCCCCAGCATTTT. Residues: CASRPRTGDSSNQPQHF. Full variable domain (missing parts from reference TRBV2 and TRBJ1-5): EPEVTQTPSHQVTQMGQEVILRCVPISNHLYFYWYRQILGQKVEFLVSFYNNEISEKSEIFDDQFSVERPDGSNFTLKIRSTKLEDSAMYFCASRPRTGDSSNQPQHFGDGTRLSIL.

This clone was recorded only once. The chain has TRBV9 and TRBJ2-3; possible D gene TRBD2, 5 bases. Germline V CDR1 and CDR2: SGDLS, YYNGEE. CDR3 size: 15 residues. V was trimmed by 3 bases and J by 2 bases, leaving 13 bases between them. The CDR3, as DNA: TGTGCCAGCAGCGGAACCGGGATTAACACAGATACGCAGTATTTT. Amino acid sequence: CASSGTGINTDTQYF.

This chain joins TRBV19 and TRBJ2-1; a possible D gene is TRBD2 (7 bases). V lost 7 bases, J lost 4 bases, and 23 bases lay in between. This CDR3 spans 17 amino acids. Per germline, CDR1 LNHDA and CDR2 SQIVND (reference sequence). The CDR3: CASTPRGGGASYNEQFF. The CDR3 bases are TGTGCCAGTACCCCAAGGGGAGGGGGGGCCTCGTACAATGAGCAGTTCTTC.

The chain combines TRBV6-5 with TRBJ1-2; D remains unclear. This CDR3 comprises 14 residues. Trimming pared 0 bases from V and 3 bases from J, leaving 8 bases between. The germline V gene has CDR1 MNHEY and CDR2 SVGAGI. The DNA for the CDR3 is TGTGCCAGCAGTTACTCCCGGGGTGACTATGGCTACACCTTC. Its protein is CASSYSRGDYGYTF.

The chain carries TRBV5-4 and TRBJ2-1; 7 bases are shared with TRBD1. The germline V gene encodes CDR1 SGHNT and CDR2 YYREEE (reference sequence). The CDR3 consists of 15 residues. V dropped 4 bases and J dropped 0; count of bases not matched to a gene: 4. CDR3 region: CASSRTGSSYNEQFF. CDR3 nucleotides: TGTGCCAGCAGCCGGACAGGAAGCTCCTACAATGAGCAGTTCTTC. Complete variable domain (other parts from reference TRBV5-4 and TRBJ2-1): ETGVTQSPTHLIKTRGQQVTLRCSSQSGHNTVSWYQQALGQGPQFIFQYYREEENGRGNFPPRFSGLQFPNYSSELNVNALELDDSALYLCASSRTGSSYNEQFFGPGTRLTVL.

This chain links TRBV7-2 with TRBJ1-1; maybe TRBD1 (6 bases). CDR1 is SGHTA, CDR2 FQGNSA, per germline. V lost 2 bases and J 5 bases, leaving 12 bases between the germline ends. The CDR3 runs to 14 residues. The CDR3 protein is CASSLPGRGTEAFF. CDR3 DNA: TGTGCCAGCAGCTTACCAGGGAGGGGGACTGAAGCTTTCTTT.

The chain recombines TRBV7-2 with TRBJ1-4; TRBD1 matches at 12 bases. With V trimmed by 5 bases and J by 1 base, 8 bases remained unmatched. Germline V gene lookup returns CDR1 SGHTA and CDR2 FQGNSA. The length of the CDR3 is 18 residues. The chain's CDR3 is CASSQGTGGRRTNEKLFF. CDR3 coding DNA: TGTGCCAGCAGCCAAGGGACAGGGGGCCGTCGAACTAATGAAAAACTGTTTTTT.

DNA for the CDR3: TGTGCCAGCAGCTTATTAGCGGCAGGAGGAACTGGAAACACCATATATTTT. Protein product: CASSLLAAGGTGNTIYF. This sequence joins TRBV7-2 and TRBJ1-3; no clear D gene. The germline V and J ends were trimmed by 2 bases and 2 bases, with 16 bases remaining between them. Germline CDR1 reads SGHTA; CDR2 reads FQGNSA. The length of the CDR3 is 17 residues.

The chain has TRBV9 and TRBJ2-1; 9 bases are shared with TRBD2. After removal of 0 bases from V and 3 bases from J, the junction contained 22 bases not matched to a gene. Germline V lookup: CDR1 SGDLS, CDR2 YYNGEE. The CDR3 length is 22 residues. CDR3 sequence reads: CASSVGGRIGLAYPEGYNEQFF. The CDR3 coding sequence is TGTGCCAGCAGCGTAGGAGGGAGGATCGGACTAGCGTACCCGGAGGGCTACAATGAGCAGTTCTTC.